This T cell receptor (beta chain) stems from a study of OX40 agonist ivuxolimab in advanced cancers. Turning to the study itself: Ivuxolimab is a fully human IgG2 antibody that activates OX40 (CD134). A diagnosis of hepatocellular carcinoma, melanoma, renal cell or head and neck cancer was present in dose-escalation patients. Two cutaneous melanoma patients and one hepatocellular carcinoma patient, three in all, had partial responses. Broader study findings: On average, CD8+ T cells showed a greater number of expanded clones than CD4+.

J was trimmed by 2 bases and V by 5 bases; bases with no gene match: 12. The germline gives CDR1 SNHLY, CDR2 FYNNEI. CDR3 length equals 17 residues. Sequencing used immunoSEQ multiplex PCR; TCRdb keeps in-frame clones, though not all of them. This sample has 30,000 to 45,000 clones, with roughly four fifths found just once. As to this clone: Its antigen remains unknown.

The gene calls are TRBV2 and TRBJ2-5; TRBD2 aligns across 9 bases. The specimen comprised CD4+ or CD8+ T cells sorted from blood, sampled in a trial of the OX40 agonist ivuxolimab. This TCR came from an adult with an advanced solid tumor such as melanoma, head and neck, liver or kidney cancer. CDR3 nucleotides: TGTGCCAGCAGTCGCGACCGCGGGGGGGCCGTACAAGAGACCCAGTACTTC. This encodes CASSRDRGGAVQETQYF.